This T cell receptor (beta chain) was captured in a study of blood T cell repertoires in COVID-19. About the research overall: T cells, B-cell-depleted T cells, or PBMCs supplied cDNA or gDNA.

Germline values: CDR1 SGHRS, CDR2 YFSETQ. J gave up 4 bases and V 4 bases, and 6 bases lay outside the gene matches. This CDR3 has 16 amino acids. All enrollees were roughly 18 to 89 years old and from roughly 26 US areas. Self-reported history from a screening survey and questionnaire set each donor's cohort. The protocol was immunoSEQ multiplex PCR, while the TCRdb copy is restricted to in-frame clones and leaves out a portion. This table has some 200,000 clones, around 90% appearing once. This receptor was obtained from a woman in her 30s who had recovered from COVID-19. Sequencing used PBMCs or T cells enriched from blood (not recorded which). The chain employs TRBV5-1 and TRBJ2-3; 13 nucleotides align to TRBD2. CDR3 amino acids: CASSITGTSGADTQYF. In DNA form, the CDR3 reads TGCGCCAGCAGCATCACCGGGACTAGCGGGGCAGATACGCAGTATTTT. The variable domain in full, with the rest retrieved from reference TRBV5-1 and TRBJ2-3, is KAGVTQTPRYLIKTRGQQVTLSCSPISGHRSVSWYQQTPGQGLQFLFEYFSETQRNKGNFPGRFSGRQFSNSRSEMNVSTLELGDSALYLCASSITGTSGADTQYFGPGTRLTVL.